The present entry profiles one T cell receptor beta chain with its context. Its antigen is currently unknown. This entry comes from a study of CD8 T cells in ankylosing spondylitis. Regarding the study as a whole: What seemed typical of ankylosing spondylitis blood was a TCR beta motif built from 7 or 8 highly homologous variants. Reported data indicate significant enrichment of disease-linked clones within matched ankylosing spondylitis synovial fluid.

This CDR3 is built from 16 residues. The V and J ends lost 4 bases and 8 bases, in that order; junction bases with no gene match: 12. Germline V gene lookup returns CDR1 LGHNA and CDR2 YSLEER. The authors made TCR beta libraries by quantitative 5'-RACE with molecular barcodes. TCRdb processed the 5' RACE reads anew with MiXCR; each CDR3 protein has one entry. The repertoire holds about 750,000 distinct CDR3 sequences, with around a fifth as singletons. The sequence derives from a male donor with ankylosing spondylitis. Sequencing input: blood, either unsorted or a sorted T cell fraction (not recorded which). The chain carries TRBV4-3 and TRBJ2-1; 9 bases fit TRBD2. The CDR3 loop reads CASSRIGLAREDEQFF. CDR3 coding DNA: TGCGCCAGCAGCCGCATAGGACTAGCGAGGGAAGATGAGCAGTTCTTC.